The 32 T cell receptor beta chains reported below all come from one sample, sequenced in a study of OX40 agonist ivuxolimab in advanced cancers. Here immunoSEQ multiplex PCR was the method, and the copy in TCRdb shows in-frame clones only, minus some. The sample records 55,000 to 85,000 clones, 80% to 90% being singletons. The material was CD4+ or CD8+ T cells sorted from blood, obtained in a trial of the OX40 agonist ivuxolimab. All receptors come from an adult with an advanced solid tumor such as melanoma, head and neck, liver or kidney cancer.

The CDR3 loop reads CAIGGGTEAFF. The CDR3 nucleotides are TGTGCCATCGGCGGGGGCACTGAAGCTTTCTTT. The chain links TRBV10-3 to TRBJ1-1, with D perhaps matching TRBD1 (5 bases). The V gene's germline CDR1 is ENHRY and CDR2 SYGVKD. V was trimmed by 8 bases and J by 4 bases, leaving 8 bases between them. The length of the CDR3 is 11 residues.

J is TRBJ2-5 and V is TRBV11-2; D not certain. The V end lost 4 bases, the J end lost 5 bases, and 11 bases lay between the germline ends. The CDR3 length is 13 residues. From germline, CDR1 is SGHAT and CDR2 FQNNGV. The CDR3 DNA follows: TGTGCCAGCAGCTCCCTTGTACGGGAGACCCAGTACTTC. It codes for CASSSLVRETQYF.

This chain connects TRBV9 to TRBJ2-5, with D possibly TRBD2 on 5 matching bases. The germline V gene encodes CDR1 SGDLS and CDR2 YYNGEE. The CDR3 is 13 residues long. The ends were cut back, 4 bases at V and 2 bases at J, with 9 bases in the middle. For the CDR3, the DNA is TGTGCCAGCAGCCGGGGATTACAAGAGACCCAGTACTTC. As protein: CASSRGLQETQYF. Looking up the rest from reference TRBV9 and TRBJ2-5 gives the full variable domain: DSGVTQTPKHLITATGQRVTLRCSPRSGDLSVYWYQQSLDQGLQFLIQYYNGEERAKGNILERFSAQQFPDLHSELNLSSLELGDSALYFCASSRGLQETQYFGPGTRLLVL.

The chain employs TRBV6-6 and TRBJ1-5; D not certain. Germline V gene lookup returns CDR1 MNHNY and CDR2 SVGAGI (reference sequence). The CDR3 runs to 14 residues. V lost 7 bases, J lost 5 bases, and 15 bases lay in between. CDR3 DNA sequence: TGTGCCAGCACCATTACCGGGGATGATCAGCCCCAGCATTTT. This codes for CASTITGDDQPQHF.

The CDR3 loop is CASSQDRETDTQYF. The DNA of the CDR3 is TGCGCCAGCAGCCAAGACCGGGAAACAGATACGCAGTATTTT. The V and J genes are TRBV4-3 and TRBJ2-3, with D tentatively TRBD2 (5 bases). CDR3 length equals 14 residues. Germline V CDR1 and CDR2: LGHNA, YSLEER. The V gene lost 0 bases and the J gene lost 3 bases, with 7 bases spanning the gap.

The chain employs TRBV7-2 and TRBJ2-3, with TRBD2 matching over 10 bases. Germline V gene sequence: CDR1 SGHTA, CDR2 FQGNSA. The CDR3 is made up of 18 amino acids. V lost 0 bases and J lost 0; bases outside the gene matches: 6. CDR3 nucleotides: TGTGCCAGCAGCTTAGCCAATCTAGCGGGGGTTAGCACAGATACGCAGTATTTT. It specifies CASSLANLAGVSTDTQYF.

This chain links TRBV19 with TRBJ2-2; TRBD1 aligns across 8 bases. This CDR3 has 14 residues. In germline, CDR1 is LNHDA, CDR2 SQIVND (reference sequence). The ends lost 7 bases at V and 4 bases at J; junction bases unmatched: 5. The DNA for the CDR3 is TGTGCCAGTACACGGACAGGGACCACCGGGGAGCTGTTTTTT. Its translation: CASTRTGTTGELFF.

The chain employs TRBV19 and TRBJ1-2; perhaps TRBD1 as D (6 bases). Germline loops: CDR1 LNHDA, CDR2 SQIVND (reference sequence). This CDR3 is built from 16 residues. V was shortened by 3 bases and J by 4 bases, with 18 bases between the two germline ends. The DNA of the CDR3 is TGTGCCAGTAGTATTGGGGCCTACAGGGAGACCTATGGCTACACCTTC. Its protein product is CASSIGAYRETYGYTF. The variable domain in full, with the rest retrieved from reference TRBV19 and TRBJ1-2, is DGGITQSPKYLFRKEGQNVTLSCEQNLNHDAMYWYRQDPGQGLRLIYYSQIVNDFQKGDIAEGYSVSREKKESFPLTVTSAQKNPTAFYLCASSIGAYRETYGYTFGSGTRLTVV.

The chain uses TRBV27 and TRBJ1-4; 7 positions agree with TRBD1. The V gene's germline CDR1 is MNHEY and CDR2 SMNVEV (reference sequence). There are 14 residues in the CDR3. V trimming: 5 bases; J trimming: 5 bases; junction bases outside the gene matches: 5. The CDR3 protein is CASSQDRRNEKLFF. DNA of the CDR3: TGTGCCAGCAGTCAGGACAGGCGGAATGAAAAACTGTTTTTT.

The rearrangement uses TRBV6-5 and TRBJ1-6, with D possibly being TRBD1 (6 bases). The CDR3 spans 16 residues. The V and J ends lost 0 bases and 6 bases respectively, with 12 bases between them. Germline values: CDR1 MNHEY, CDR2 SVGAGI. The CDR3 reads CASSYSTWGPNSPLHF. The CDR3 nucleotides are TGTGCCAGCAGTTACTCGACATGGGGGCCTAATTCACCCCTCCACTTT.

The rearrangement joins TRBV11-1 to TRBJ2-5; TRBD1 might be the D (6 bases). The CDR3 runs to 16 residues. V lost 5 bases and J lost 0, with 16 bases in between. Per germline, CDR1 SGHAT and CDR2 FQDESV (reference sequence). In DNA form, the CDR3 reads TGTGCCAGCAGCAGAAGTCCAGGGGCACACCAAGAGACCCAGTACTTC. Translating it yields CASSRSPGAHQETQYF.

The chain recombines TRBV11-3 with TRBJ2-1, with 9 nucleotides matching TRBD1. The V gene end was trimmed by 5 bases and the J gene end by 8 bases; junction bases not matched to a gene: 19. From germline, CDR1 is SGHNT and CDR2 YENEEA. This CDR3 is built from 18 residues. The CDR3: CASSPSKRDRALGDEQFF. In DNA, the CDR3 is TGTGCCAGCAGCCCAAGCAAGAGGGACAGGGCCTTAGGGGATGAGCAGTTCTTC.

CDR3 amino acids: CAISGDFYSNQPQHF. CDR3 sequence (DNA): TGTGCCATCAGCGGGGATTTTTATAGCAATCAGCCCCAGCATTTT. The chain recombines TRBV10-3 with TRBJ1-5; D remains unclear. The CDR3 loop spans 15 amino acids. Germline loops: CDR1 ENHRY, CDR2 SYGVKD. Trimming cost V 6 bases and J 0 bases, with 12 bases left between them.

V and J are TRBV5-1 and TRBJ1-3, with a weak D call TRBD1 (5 bases). The CDR3 sequence is 14 residues long. Germline CDR1 and CDR2: SGHRS and YFSETQ. V was clipped by 3 bases and J by 2 bases, with 9 bases between them. The CDR3, as DNA: TGCGCCAGCAGCTCCCAGGGACCTGGAAACACCATATATTTT. It specifies CASSSQGPGNTIYF. Full variable domain (outside the CDR3, taken from reference TRBV5-1 and TRBJ1-3): KAGVTQTPRYLIKTRGQQVTLSCSPISGHRSVSWYQQTPGQGLQFLFEYFSETQRNKGNFPGRFSGRQFSNSRSEMNVSTLELGDSALYLCASSSQGPGNTIYFGEGSWLTVV.

This clone was found a few times. This chain connects TRBV19 to TRBJ1-5, with no clear D. Germline CDR1 and CDR2: LNHDA and SQIVND (reference sequence). The CDR3 length is 15 residues. Trimming removed 0 bases at V and 6 bases at J, with 12 bases between. DNA for the CDR3: TGTGCCAGTAGTATAGATCACGGCCGGAGTCAGCCCCAGCATTTT. Its protein product is CASSIDHGRSQPQHF.

The chain links TRBV29-1 to TRBJ1-5, with a tentative D call TRBD1 (5 bases). The CDR3 runs 12 residues. V was cut by 4 bases and J by 5 bases, with 9 bases left in between. In germline, CDR1 is SQVTM, CDR2 ANQGSEA. CDR3 sequence: CSVGGEDQPQHF. The CDR3 DNA sequence: TGCAGCGTTGGAGGGGAGGATCAGCCCCAGCATTTT.

The chain recombines TRBV5-1 with TRBJ2-1; TRBD2 matches at 8 bases. Germline V lookup: CDR1 SGHRS, CDR2 YFSETQ. The CDR3 sequence is 15 residues long. Losses at the gene ends were 1 base for V and 10 bases for J; bases not matched to a gene: 10. The CDR3 spells CASSLSGRGASEQFF. The CDR3, as DNA: TGCGCCAGCAGCTTGAGCGGGCGGGGGGCCTCCGAGCAGTTCTTC. The full variable domain, rest sourced from reference TRBV5-1 and TRBJ2-1, is KAGVTQTPRYLIKTRGQQVTLSCSPISGHRSVSWYQQTPGQGLQFLFEYFSETQRNKGNFPGRFSGRQFSNSRSEMNVSTLELGDSALYLCASSLSGRGASEQFFGPGTRLTVL.

The V and J genes are TRBV28 and TRBJ1-6; no clear D gene. The germline V gene encodes CDR1 MDHEN and CDR2 SYDVKM. The CDR3 length is 16 residues. Between the trimmed V and J ends, which lost 6 bases and 10 bases, there was a span of 22 bases. The CDR3, as DNA: TGTGCCAGCAGGGAGGAGGGAGAGAGTAGGAACTCACCCCTCCACTTT. As protein: CASREEGESRNSPLHF.

V is TRBV30 and J is TRBJ2-2, with D perhaps TRBD1 or TRBD2 (5 bases each). This CDR3 comprises 18 residues. Germline V gene sequence: CDR1 GTSNPN, CDR2 SVGIG (reference sequence). Trimming left V 0 bases short and J 4 bases short, with 21 bases between. In DNA form, the CDR3 reads TGTGCCTGGAGTGTATCGGGAACAGGTCGTCTGGGCACCGGGGAGCTGTTTTTT. This codes for CAWSVSGTGRLGTGELFF. The variable domain in full, completed from reference TRBV30 and TRBJ2-2, reads SQTIHQWPATLVQPVGSPLSLECTVEGTSNPNLYWYRQAAGRGLQLLFYSVGIGQISSEVPQNLSASRPQDRQFILSSKKLLLSDSGFYLCAWSVSGTGRLGTGELFFGEGSRLTVL.

This clone was recorded a few times. The chain links TRBV7-6 to TRBJ2-7, with unresolved D. Germline CDR1 reads SGHVS; CDR2 reads FNYEAQ. CDR3 size: 13 residues. The V end was cut by 5 bases, the J end by 7 bases, with 15 bases between. CDR3 bases: TGTGCCAGCAGCATTGGGCTTCACGGAGAGCAGTACTTC. Its protein product is CASSIGLHGEQYF. Full variable domain (remainder filled in from reference TRBV7-6 and TRBJ2-7): GAGVSQSPRYKVTKRGQDVALRCDPISGHVSLYWYRQALGQGPEFLTYFNYEAQQDKSGLPNDRFSAERPEGSISTLTIQRTEQRDSAMYRCASSIGLHGEQYFGPGTRLTVT.

The chain joins TRBV9 to TRBJ1-4, with D uncertain. The CDR3 extends over 14 amino acids. Germline CDR1 reads SGDLS; CDR2 reads YYNGEE. V gave up 2 bases and J gave up 5 bases, with 10 bases separating them. CDR3 protein: CASSVHAINEKLFF. The CDR3 DNA sequence: TGTGCCAGCAGCGTTCACGCCATCAATGAAAAACTGTTTTTT.

The chain is built from TRBV5-1 and TRBJ2-7, with D tentatively TRBD1 (6 bases). Looked up from germline, CDR1 is SGHRS and CDR2 is YFSETQ. V lost 1 base and J 3 bases, leaving 8 bases between the germline ends. The CDR3 runs 13 residues. The CDR3 loop is CASSLTGNYEQYF. The CDR3 DNA is TGCGCCAGCAGCTTGACAGGGAACTACGAGCAGTACTTC.

This chain uses TRBV7-8 with TRBJ1-2, with unresolved D. This CDR3 is built from 14 residues. Germline V gene data show CDR1 as SGHVS and CDR2 as FQNEAQ. Trimming left V 0 bases short and J 2 bases short, with 7 bases between. The CDR3 nucleotides read TGTGCCAGCAGCTTAGCCCCCGGGAACTATGGCTACACCTTC. This sequence encodes CASSLAPGNYGYTF.

This clone was recorded only once. This chain links TRBV7-2 with TRBJ2-7; D is ambiguous. Trimming removed 3 bases from V and 2 bases from J, with 11 bases in between. Germline V CDR1 and CDR2: SGHTA, FQGNSA. This CDR3 has 14 residues. As DNA, the CDR3 is TGTGCCAGCAGCTTGTCCTACTCCACCTACGAGCAGTACTTC. Protein product: CASSLSYSTYEQYF. Complete variable domain (other parts from reference TRBV7-2 and TRBJ2-7): GAGVSQSPSNKVTEKGKDVELRCDPISGHTALYWYRQSLGQGLEFLIYFQGNSAPDKSGLPSDRFSAERTGGSVSTLTIQRTQQEDSAVYLCASSLSYSTYEQYFGPGTRLTVT.

The chain uses TRBV19 and TRBJ1-5; weak D call: TRBD1 (6 bases). The CDR3 runs 17 residues. Per the germline V gene, CDR1 is LNHDA and CDR2 is SQIVND (reference sequence). The germline V and J ends were trimmed by 9 bases and 1 base, with 22 bases remaining between them. The CDR3 is CASKRQAGVVSNQPQHF. The CDR3 DNA reads TGTGCCAGCAAACGACAGGCCGGGGTAGTGAGCAATCAGCCCCAGCATTTT.

The chain is built from TRBV9 and TRBJ2-3; D gene unclear. The germline gives CDR1 SGDLS, CDR2 YYNGEE. The CDR3 covers 14 residues. The V gene lost 2 bases and the J gene lost 6 bases, with 13 bases spanning the gap. The CDR3 nucleotides read TGTGCCAGCAGCGTGTCGTCTCTCCGGGATACGCAGTATTTT. Protein sequence: CASSVSSLRDTQYF.

This chain joins TRBV4-3 and TRBJ2-7; no clear D gene. The V end was cut by 1 base, the J end by 8 bases, with 12 bases between. The CDR3 runs to 13 residues. CDR1 is LGHNA, CDR2 YSLEER, per germline. CDR3 nucleotide sequence: TGCGCCAGCAGCCAAGCCGTCTTCTTCAAGCAGTACTTC. Translated: CASSQAVFFKQYF.

This clone appeared a few times. This chain connects TRBV2 to TRBJ1-3; D gene ambiguous. The CDR3 loop spans 12 amino acids. Germline V CDR1 and CDR2: SNHLY, FYNNEI. Trimming shortened V by 6 bases and J by 4 bases, and 7 bases separated the two germline ends. CDR3 nucleotide sequence: TGTGCCAGCAGCCTCCGGGGAAACACCATATATTTT. It encodes CASSLRGNTIYF.

The rearrangement uses TRBV10-1 and TRBJ2-1; 12 positions match TRBD2. V lost 4 bases to trimming and J lost 2 bases; unmatched junction nucleotides: 9. This CDR3 comprises 18 residues. Germline V gives CDR1 WNHNN, CDR2 SYGVQD (reference sequence). Here the CDR3 reads CASSGGTSGLTTYNEQFF. CDR3 in DNA: TGCGCCAGCAGTGGAGGGACTAGCGGGTTGACAACCTACAATGAGCAGTTCTTC.

This sequence joins TRBV2 and TRBJ2-7, with 7 bases lining up with TRBD2. V lost 8 bases to trimming and J lost 6 bases; unmatched junction nucleotides: 13. Germline CDR1 and CDR2: SNHLY and FYNNEI. The CDR3 is made up of 14 amino acids. In nucleotides, the CDR3 is TGTGCCAGCCGGGCGGGAGCCCATAGGGGCGAGCAGTACTTC. Translated, it gives CASRAGAHRGEQYF.

This rearrangement joins TRBV30 to TRBJ2-1; D uncertain. CDR1 is GTSNPN and CDR2 is SVGIG in the germline V gene (reference sequence). Trimming removed 0 bases from V and 7 bases from J, with 7 bases in between. The CDR3 sequence is 12 residues long. Here the CDR3 DNA reads TGTGCCTGGAGTGTACGGCAGAATGAGCAGTTCTTC. This codes for CAWSVRQNEQFF.

In the case of this clone: The same CDR3 arises from other DNA sequences in this sample as well. The gene calls are TRBV5-1 and TRBJ2-1; 11 bases fit TRBD2. The CDR3 extends over 17 amino acids. The V gene's germline CDR1 is SGHRS and CDR2 YFSETQ. V shed 0 bases and J 0 bases; nucleotides not matched to a gene: 2. CDR3 DNA sequence: TGCGCCAGCAGCTTGGCCACTAGCGGGAGCTCCTACAATGAGCAGTTCTTC. It specifies CASSLATSGSSYNEQFF.